The 17 T cell receptor beta chains listed next were all sequenced from one sample in a study of graft-versus-host responses after intestinal transplantation. Using immunoSEQ multiplex PCR, the repertoire was profiled, and TCRdb retains in-frame clones only, with some absent. The table lists 4,000 to 6,000 clones, roughly 25% of them singletons. Source: alloreactive CD4+ T cells from a mixed lymphocyte reaction culture, taken before transplantation. Subset defined: CFSE-low proliferating T cells sorted from roughly six-day pre-transplant mixed lymphocyte reaction (GvH or HvG direction). These receptors came from a human patient who was an organ donor for intestinal transplantation.

In its sample, this clone was seen a few times. The rearrangement links TRBV5-1 to TRBJ2-3, with 8 positions matching TRBD2. J gave up 3 bases and V 0 bases, and 6 bases lay outside the gene matches. The CDR3 has 16 amino acids. The V gene's germline CDR1 is SGHRS and CDR2 YFSETQ. The CDR3 coding sequence is TGCGCCAGCAGCTTGGGACGGGGGGGCCAAACAGATACGCAGTATTTT. Protein: CASSLGRGGQTDTQYF.

This clone was counted a few times. The chain has TRBV6-6 and TRBJ1-3; 7 bases line up with TRBD1. The CDR3 length is 15 residues. Germline lookup yields CDR1 MNHNY and CDR2 SVGAGI (reference sequence). With 2 bases clipped from V and 3 bases from J, the junction kept 4 bases outside the gene matches. DNA of the CDR3: TGTGCCAGCAGTTACGTCCAGGGGGTTGGAAACACCATATATTTT. This codes for CASSYVQGVGNTIYF.

This clone was counted a few times. This chain uses TRBV6-5 with TRBJ2-1, with D tentatively TRBD1 (7 bases). V was clipped by 0 bases and J by 6 bases, with 12 bases between them. CDR3 length: 15 residues. CDR1 MNHEY and CDR2 SVGAGI come from the germline V gene. The CDR3 region has the DNA TGTGCCAGCAGTTACTCGTTCCAGGGGGGCAATGAGCAGTTCTTC. This codes for CASSYSFQGGNEQFF.

This sequence joins TRBV7-9 and TRBJ2-3; the match to TRBD1 covers 9 bases. The length of the CDR3 is 14 residues. Germline V lookup: CDR1 SEHNR, CDR2 FQNEAQ (reference sequence). The trim removed 7 bases at V and 1 base at J, leaving 3 bases unmatched. This CDR3 is CASNRDRGTDTQYF. The CDR3 DNA is TGTGCCAGCAACCGGGACAGGGGCACAGATACGCAGTATTTT.

This clone is termed medium-sized. This chain joins TRBV5-1 and TRBJ1-2; the D is unclear. CDR1 and CDR2 from the germline V gene are SGHRS and YFSETQ. The CDR3 has 13 residues. The V and J ends lost 4 bases and 4 bases respectively, with 11 bases between them. CDR3 in DNA: TGCGCCAGCAGCCCGGGTTCGGCCTATGGCTACACCTTC. It encodes CASSPGSAYGYTF.

This clone is medium-sized by share. The chain employs TRBV30 and TRBJ1-4; 7 positions agree with TRBD1. The CDR3 runs to 13 residues. Losses at the gene ends were 8 bases for V and 8 bases for J; bases not matched to a gene: 11. Germline values: CDR1 GTSNPN, CDR2 SVGIG (reference sequence). The CDR3 loop reads CASRDSMMEKLFF. The DNA for the CDR3 is TGTGCCAGCCGGGACAGTATGATGGAAAAACTGTTTTTT.

This clone was seen a handful of times. V and J are TRBV5-6 and TRBJ1-5; D not certain. This CDR3 is built from 15 residues. Trimming cost V 0 bases and J 3 bases, with 10 bases left between them. Germline CDR1 SGHDT, CDR2 YYEEEE. The CDR3 DNA reads as TGTGCCAGCAGCTTGGGGGTCAGACTCAATCAGCCCCAGCATTTT. This codes for CASSLGVRLNQPQHF.

V is TRBV7-9 and J is TRBJ1-3; TRBD1 is a possible D gene (5 bases). V was clipped by 4 bases and J by 4 bases, with 11 bases between them. The CDR3 sequence is 14 residues long. Germline-derived CDR1 and CDR2 are SEHNR and FQNEAQ (reference sequence). As DNA, the CDR3 is TGTGCCAGCAGCTATCCAGGGTCCGGAAACACCATATATTTT. It specifies CASSYPGSGNTIYF.

V usage is TRBV27 and J usage is TRBJ1-4; 9 bases match TRBD1. Germline V gene data show CDR1 as MNHEY and CDR2 as SMNVEV (reference sequence). The CDR3 has 14 residues. The ends lost 6 bases at V and 8 bases at J; junction bases unmatched: 7. CDR3 nucleotides: TGTGCCAGCAGCGAAACAGGGGGCTGGGAAAAACTGTTTTTT. Translating gives CASSETGGWEKLFF.

This clone was counted between two and nine times. The V call is TRBV11-3, the J call TRBJ1-1; 7 positions agree with TRBD1. This CDR3 has 12 residues. Looked up from germline, CDR1 is SGHNT and CDR2 is YENEEA. J was trimmed by 8 bases and V by 6 bases; bases with no gene match: 6. The CDR3 nucleotides read TGTGCCAGCAGTTACCGGGACAGAGAAGCTTTCTTT. Translated: CASSYRDREAFF.

V and J are TRBV25-1 and TRBJ1-4; TRBD1 matches at 9 bases. Unmatched junction bases numbered 4, after V lost 5 bases and J lost 6 bases. The CDR3 runs 14 residues. Looked up from germline, CDR1 is MGHDK and CDR2 is SYGVNS. The CDR3 region has the DNA TGTGCCAGCAGTCTGACAGGGGGATATGAAAAACTGTTTTTT. Its translation: CASSLTGGYEKLFF.

V usage is TRBV4-2 and J usage is TRBJ2-2; 9 nucleotides line up with TRBD1. There are 17 residues in the CDR3. Germline V gene data show CDR1 as LGHNA and CDR2 as YNFKEQ. V was clipped by 3 bases and J by 2 bases; unmatched bases: 7. The chain's CDR3 is CASSHMTGGPNTGELFF. CDR3 nucleotides: TGTGCCAGCAGCCATATGACAGGGGGTCCCAACACCGGGGAGCTGTTTTTT.

The chain links TRBV25-1 to TRBJ2-3, with 8 positions matching TRBD2. The germline gives CDR1 MGHDK, CDR2 SYGVNS. The CDR3 has 15 amino acids. V was pared by 4 bases and J by 5 bases, with 8 bases of the junction left unmatched. Here the CDR3 reads CASSAPAGAGDTQYF. Here the CDR3 DNA reads TGTGCCAGCAGTGCCCCAGCGGGGGCCGGAGATACGCAGTATTTT.

This clone is medium-sized within its sample. The chain recombines TRBV5-8 with TRBJ1-1, with 9 bases aligning to TRBD1. This CDR3 is built from 16 residues. CDR1 and CDR2 (germline): SGHTS, YDEGEE. Trimming at V came to 1 base and at J to 5 bases, leaving 9 bases not matched to a gene. CDR3 in amino acids: CASSLTRDRALTEAFF. The CDR3, as DNA: TGTGCCAGCAGCTTGACTCGGGACAGGGCATTAACTGAAGCTTTCTTT.

This clone is classed as medium-sized. The J gene is TRBJ1-3, the V gene TRBV5-1; possible D gene TRBD1, 6 bases. The CDR3 contains 14 residues. CDR1 and CDR2 from the germline V gene are SGHRS and YFSETQ. V lost 0 bases and J lost 4, with 8 bases in between. CDR3 sequence reads: CASSLDRVGNTIYF. The DNA for the CDR3 is TGCGCCAGCAGCTTGGACAGGGTAGGAAACACCATATATTTT.

This clone is medium-sized in the sample. The chain carries TRBV11-3 and TRBJ1-6; no reliable D call. CDR1 and CDR2 (germline): SGHNT, YENEEA. Trimming stripped 4 bases from V and 6 bases from J, with 10 bases between. There are 14 residues in the CDR3. The CDR3 region is CASSSQLSNSPLHF. The DNA of the CDR3 is TGTGCCAGCAGCTCCCAACTGTCTAATTCACCCCTCCACTTT. Filled out from reference TRBV11-3 and TRBJ1-6, the complete variable domain reads EAGVVQSPRYKIIEKKQPVAFWCNPISGHNTLYWYLQNLGQGPELLIRYENEEAVDDSQLPKDRFSAERLKGVDSTLKIQPAELGDSAVYLCASSSQLSNSPLHFGNGTRLTVT.

Relative to its sample, this clone is medium-sized. The chain couples TRBV5-1 to TRBJ1-2; 10 nucleotides line up with TRBD1. Germline V gene sequence: CDR1 SGHRS, CDR2 YFSETQ. The CDR3 loop spans 13 amino acids. V shed 4 bases and J 8 bases; nucleotides not matched to a gene: 5. The CDR3 DNA reads TGCGCCAGCAGCCGACAGGGGGCGGGAGGCTACACCTTC. The encoded protein is CASSRQGAGGYTF.